This TCR beta chain stems from a study of shared clonotypes between healthy human individuals. Study-level findings and limits: Estimated clonotype richness was generally higher in naive than memory subsets.

Assay used: immunoSEQ multiplex PCR; TCRdb lists only in-frame clones, some missing. The sample contains about 2.1 million clones, 90% to 95% of which appear only once. Notes on this clone: Its target is not known.

This CDR3 has 13 amino acids. V was trimmed by 2 bases and J by 5 bases, leaving 12 bases between them. Per the germline V gene, CDR1 is GTSNPN and CDR2 is SVGIG (reference sequence). The naive CD8 population came from CD45RO-negative cells selected for CCR7, without terminally differentiated effector memory CD45RA+ cells. The study drew its donors from healthy HIV-negative adults without recent acute infections or vaccinations. The receptor was derived from a man in his late teens or twenties in good health. Some clones in this sample may be carry-over from other donors' samples. This chain connects TRBV30 to TRBJ2-5; no clear D. Specimen: naive CD8+ T cells from PBMCs. CDR3: CAWSLGGVETQYF. CDR3 bases: TGTGCCTGGAGTTTGGGCGGCGTGGAGACCCAGTACTTC. The full variable domain, rest sourced from reference TRBV30 and TRBJ2-5, is SQTIHQWPATLVQPVGSPLSLECTVEGTSNPNLYWYRQAAGRGLQLLFYSVGIGQISSEVPQNLSASRPQDRQFILSSKKLLLSDSGFYLCAWSLGGVETQYFGPGTRLLVL.